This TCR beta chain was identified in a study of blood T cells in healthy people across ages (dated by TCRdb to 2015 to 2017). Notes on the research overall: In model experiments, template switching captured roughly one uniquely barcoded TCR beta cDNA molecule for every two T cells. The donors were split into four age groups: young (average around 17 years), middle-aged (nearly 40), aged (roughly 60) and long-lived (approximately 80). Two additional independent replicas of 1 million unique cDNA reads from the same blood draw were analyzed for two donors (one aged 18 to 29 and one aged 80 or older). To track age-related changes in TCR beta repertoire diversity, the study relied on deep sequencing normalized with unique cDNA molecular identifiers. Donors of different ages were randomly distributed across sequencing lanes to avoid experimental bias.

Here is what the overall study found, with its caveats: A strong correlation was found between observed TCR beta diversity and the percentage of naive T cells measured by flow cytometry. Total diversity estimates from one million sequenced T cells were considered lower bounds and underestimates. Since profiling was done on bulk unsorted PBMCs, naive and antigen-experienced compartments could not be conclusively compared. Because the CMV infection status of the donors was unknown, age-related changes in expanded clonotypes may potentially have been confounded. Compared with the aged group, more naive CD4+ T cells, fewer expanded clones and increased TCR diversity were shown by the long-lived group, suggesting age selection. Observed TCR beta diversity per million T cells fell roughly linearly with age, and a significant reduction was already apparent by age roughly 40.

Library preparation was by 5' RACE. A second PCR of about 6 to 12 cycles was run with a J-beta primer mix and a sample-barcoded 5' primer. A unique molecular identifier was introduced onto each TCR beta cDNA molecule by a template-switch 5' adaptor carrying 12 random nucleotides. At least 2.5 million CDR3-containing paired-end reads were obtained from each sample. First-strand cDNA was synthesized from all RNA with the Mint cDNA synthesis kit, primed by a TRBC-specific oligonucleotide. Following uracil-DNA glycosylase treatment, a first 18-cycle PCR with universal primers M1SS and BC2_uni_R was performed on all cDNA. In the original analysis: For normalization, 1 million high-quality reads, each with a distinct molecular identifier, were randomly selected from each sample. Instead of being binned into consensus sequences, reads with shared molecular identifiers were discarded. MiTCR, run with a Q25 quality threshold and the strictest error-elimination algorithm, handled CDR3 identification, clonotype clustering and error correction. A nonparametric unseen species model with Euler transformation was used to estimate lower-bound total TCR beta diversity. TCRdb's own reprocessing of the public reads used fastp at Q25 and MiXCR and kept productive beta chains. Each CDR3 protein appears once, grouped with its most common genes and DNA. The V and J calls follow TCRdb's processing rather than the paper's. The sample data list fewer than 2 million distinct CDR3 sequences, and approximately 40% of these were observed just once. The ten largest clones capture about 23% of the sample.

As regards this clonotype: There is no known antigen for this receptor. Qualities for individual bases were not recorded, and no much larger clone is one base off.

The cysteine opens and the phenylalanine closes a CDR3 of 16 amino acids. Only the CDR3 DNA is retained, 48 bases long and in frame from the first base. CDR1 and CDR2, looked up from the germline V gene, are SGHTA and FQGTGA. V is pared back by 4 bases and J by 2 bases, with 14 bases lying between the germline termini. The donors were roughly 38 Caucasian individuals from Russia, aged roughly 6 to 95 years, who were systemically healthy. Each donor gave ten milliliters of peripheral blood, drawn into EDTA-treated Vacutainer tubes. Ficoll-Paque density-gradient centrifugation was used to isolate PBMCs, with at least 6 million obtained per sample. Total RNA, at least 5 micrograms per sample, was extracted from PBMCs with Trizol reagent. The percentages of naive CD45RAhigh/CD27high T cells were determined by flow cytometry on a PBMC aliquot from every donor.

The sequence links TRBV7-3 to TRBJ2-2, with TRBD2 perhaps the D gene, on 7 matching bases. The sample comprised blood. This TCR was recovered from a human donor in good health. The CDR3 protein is CASSYLGGGNTGELFF. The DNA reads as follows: TGTGCCAGCAGCTATCTCGGCGGGGGCAACACCGGGGAGCTGTTTTTT.